The source of this T cell receptor beta chain is a study of T cell clonality in common variable immunodeficiency. General study findings and limits: CVID subjects showed higher TCRbeta clonality than healthy controls. Links between repertoire features and CVID complications were heterogeneity-limited. Common variable immunodeficiency TCR beta sequences reportedly had fewer deletions and N-nucleotide insertions.

Profiling relied on immunoSEQ multiplex PCR, and the TCRdb table lists in-frame clones only, not all of them. The sample lists about 26,000 clones, none appearing once, the ten largest making up more than 20%. On this clone: No antigen is known for it. The read terminates 3 residues before the CDR3 end, so the remaining end is supplied by the germline J gene.

There are 14 residues in the CDR3. Germline V CDR1 and CDR2: SGHAT, FQNNGV. Deletions cut 0 bases from V and 4 bases from J, with 7 bases between. All CVID subjects were on immunoglobulin replacement for at least one year. Donors gave roughly 5 to 8 ml heparinized peripheral whole blood. The genes are TRBV11-2 and TRBJ1-3, with TRBD1 as a possible D gene (5 bases). This receptor was obtained from a human donor with common variable immunodeficiency. The sequencing sample was made of peripheral blood mononuclear cells. CDR3 DNA, as far as it was read: TGTGCCAGCAGCTTAGACAGGGAGGGAAACACC. Translation: CASSLDREGNT. The entire CDR3 reads CASSLDREGNTIYF.